Listed below are T cell receptor beta chains from one sample, sequenced in a study of cytomegalovirus exposure and HLA in healthy donors. Profiled with immunoSEQ multiplex PCR; TCRdb holds only in-frame clones, not every one. This table holds 150,000 or so clones, 80% found once. The sample consisted of PBMCs. The receptors were gathered from a male donor in good health and CMV-seropositive. CDR3s include the opening cysteine and the closing phenylalanine or tryptophan. Where a row states a size, it is once, few, many or the class of an expanded clone; other rows omit it.

TRBV7-2	TRBJ1-4	few	CASSLVAGGNEKLFF
TRBV7-9	TRBJ2-1	.	CASSFPRTSGYIYNEQFF
TRBV5-1	.	few	CASSLEGDRGHEQYF
TRBV5-1	TRBJ2-3	.	CASSSPTGWAAGRTDTQYF
TRBV12-1	TRBJ1-1	.	CASSSSPGGRLGTEAFF
TRBV13	TRBJ1-4	few	CASSRQGALDEKLFF
TRBV5-1	TRBJ2-1	.	CASSLGGTGTRDEQFF
TRBV7-8	TRBJ1-2	.	CASSLAGQGKGYTF
TRBV9	TRBJ2-2	.	CASRDRANTGELFF
TRBV7-9	TRBJ2-5	.	CASSPQGVLPETQYF
TRBV6-5	TRBJ2-2	few	CASTPGTGVGGELFF
TRBV27	TRBJ2-3	.	CASSPSTSGRVTDTQYF
TRBV6-6	TRBJ1-4	.	CASSHGGQGTNEKLFF
TRBV4-3	TRBJ2-7	.	CASSQDPGTDYEQYF
TRBV7-2	TRBJ1-4	.	CASSATGDEKLFF
TRBV10-3	TRBJ2-1	once	CAIRTGTSYNEQFF
TRBV4-1	.	few	CASSQEGLANEQYF
TRBV7-8	TRBJ2-2	.	CASSWTGGTGELFF
TRBV6-6	TRBJ2-1	.	CASSYPGQGNEQFF
TRBV7-9	TRBJ2-3	.	CASSLASSGGGDTQYF
TRBV12-5	TRBJ1-5	once	CASAAPQGNQPQHF
TRBV19	TRBJ1-1	.	CASSIGEGNTEAFF
TRBV5-1	TRBJ2-7	.	CASSLARTSGFSYEQYF
TRBV7-9	TRBJ2-7	.	CATSLTDKSYEQYF
TRBV7-9	TRBJ2-7	.	CASSVIFGEQYF
TRBV5-1	TRBJ2-1	.	CASAPESYNEQFF
TRBV7-9	TRBJ2-7	.	CSSSLGQPNEQYF
TRBV30	TRBJ2-2	.	CAGASGPGELFF
TRBV14	TRBJ2-3	.	CASSQDRLRGSTDTQYF
TRBV29-1	TRBJ1-2	.	CSVIGQGTNYGYTF
TRBV5-1	TRBJ2-1	.	CATSLSGKYNEQFF
TRBV5-1	TRBJ2-1	.	CASSFGGSLDEQFF
TRBV7-6	TRBJ2-1	.	CASSLTRIDRDWNEQFF
TRBV7-9	TRBJ2-1	.	CASSLVVEGNNEQFF
TRBV19	TRBJ1-2	.	CASSNGVTGGRGYTF
TRBV28	TRBJ1-2	.	CASSGGGLNYGYTF
TRBV13	TRBJ2-7	.	CASSEGLVGPYEQYF
TRBV30	TRBJ2-1	.	CAWSVGNSGSYNEQFF
TRBV13	TRBJ2-7	.	CASSLATSGRSYEQYF